This TCR beta chain was identified in a study of CD8 T cells in Susac syndrome. The authors sequenced TCR beta from blood CD8+ and CD4+ T cells. The germline V and J ends were trimmed by 5 bases and 3 bases, with 21 bases remaining between them. Germline CDR1 reads SGHTS; CDR2 reads YDEGEE. The CDR3 consists of 17 residues. It was with random hexamers that 0.5 to 1 ug RNA was reverse transcribed. The authors amplified TCR beta CDR3 across 54 Vbeta and 13 Jbeta using immunoSEQ multiplex PCR. TCRdb independently ran MiXCR on the immunoSEQ multiplex PCR reads; one entry per CDR3 protein. Here the sample spans 140,000 to 150,000 distinct CDR3 sequences, 90% to 95% being singletons.

This receptor was obtained from a human donor with multiple sclerosis. V is TRBV5-8 and J is TRBJ2-1, with D possibly TRBD1 on 6 matching bases. Sample: CD4+ T cells from PBMCs. As DNA, the CDR3 is TGTGCCAGCAGTTTTTTGAAAGCCCGGGACATCTACAATGAGCAGTTCTTC. Amino acid sequence: CASSFLKARDIYNEQFF.